Listed here are 17 T cell receptor beta chains from one sample, sequenced in a study of T cell responses to AZD1222 COVID-19 vaccine. TCRdb's copy holds only in-frame clones and misses some; the assay was immunoSEQ multiplex PCR. The sample holds approximately 150,000 clones, about 93% seen once. Sequenced here: peripheral blood, sampled on day 0 of AZD1222 vaccination. These receptors all stem from an adult in good health.

V gene TRBV6-5 combines with J gene TRBJ2-7; tentatively, D is TRBD2 (6 bases). This CDR3 region has 14 residues. V lost 2 bases, J lost 5 bases, and 13 bases lay in between. Germline CDR1 reads MNHEY; CDR2 reads SVGAGI. CDR3 sequence reads: CASSYLAGGHEQYF. The CDR3 DNA follows: TGTGCCAGCAGTTACCTAGCCGGAGGGCACGAGCAGTACTTC.

A single count supports this clone. This chain uses TRBV2 with TRBJ1-4; D is unclear. The CDR3 covers 15 residues. Germline V gene lookup returns CDR1 SNHLY and CDR2 FYNNEI. The V and J ends lost 3 bases and 0 bases respectively, with 8 bases between them. The CDR3 bases are TGTGCCAGCAGTGAGGGGATTGCAACTAATGAAAAACTGTTTTTT. This encodes CASSEGIATNEKLFF.

This chain uses TRBV18 with TRBJ1-5; D unclear. Trimming removed 2 bases at V and 5 bases at J, with 7 bases between. The CDR3 covers 13 residues. Germline CDR1 is KGHSH and CDR2 is LQKENI. The CDR3 coding sequence is TGTGCCAGCTCACCAGGGCAAGATCAGCCCCAGCATTTT. It yields the protein CASSPGQDQPQHF. Supplemented by reference TRBV18 and TRBJ1-5, the full variable domain reads NAGVMQNPRHLVRRRGQEARLRCSPMKGHSHVYWYRQLPEEGLKFMVYLQKENIIDESGMPKERFSAEFPKEGPSILRIQQVVRGDSAAYFCASSPGQDQPQHFGDGTRLSIL.

The chain links TRBV7-9 to TRBJ1-2; D not certain. Germline CDR1 is SEHNR and CDR2 is FQNEAQ (reference sequence). With 5 bases removed from V and 2 bases from J, the gap between germline ends came to 9 bases. The CDR3 is 13 residues long. The CDR3 DNA reads as TGTGCCAGCAGCGCGGACGGAAACTATGGCTACACCTTC. The encoded protein is CASSADGNYGYTF.

The rearrangement joins TRBV6-2 or TRBV6-3 to TRBJ2-5; TRBD1 is a possible D gene (6 bases). Germline CDR1 reads MNHEY; CDR2 reads SVGEGT. CDR3 length: 17 amino acids. V was trimmed by 2 bases and J by 1 base, leaving 17 bases between them. Here the CDR3 DNA reads TGTGCCAGCAGTTACCCTCCAACAGGGATACGCCAAGAGACCCAGTACTTC. Amino acids: CASSYPPTGIRQETQYF.

This chain connects TRBV6-5 to TRBJ2-7, with D perhaps TRBD1 or TRBD2 (6 bases each). V lost 6 bases to trimming and J lost 1 base, with 10 bases between them. Germline values: CDR1 MNHEY, CDR2 SVGAGI. The CDR3 is 13 residues long. The CDR3 sequence is CASRLGGSYEQYF. The CDR3 DNA reads as TGTGCCAGCAGACTAGGGGGGTCCTACGAGCAGTACTTC.

The chain combines TRBV6-2 or TRBV6-3 with TRBJ2-7, with 12 nucleotides matching TRBD2. The CDR3 is 19 amino acids. Germline CDR1 MNHEY, CDR2 SVGEGT. V trimming: 2 bases; J trimming: 3 bases; junction bases outside the gene matches: 14. The CDR3 DNA follows: TGTGCCAGCAGTTACCCCCCCGGACTAGCGGGAATTTCCAGCTACGAGCAGTACTTC. Encoded protein: CASSYPPGLAGISSYEQYF.

This clone appeared a single time. The V call is TRBV5-4, the J call TRBJ2-1, with TRBD2 matching over 7 bases. The CDR3 spans 14 residues. CDR1 and CDR2 from the germline V gene are SGHNT and YYREEE (reference sequence). The CDR3 protein is CGVAREINKNEQFF. The DNA of the CDR3 is TGTGGGGTGGCGCGGGAGATTAATAAAAATGAGCAGTTCTTC. The variable domain in full, completed from reference TRBV5-4 and TRBJ2-1, reads ETGVTQSPTHLIKTRGQQVTLRCSSQSGHNTVSWYQQALGQGPQFIFQYYREEENGRGNFPPRFSGLQFPNYSSELNVNALELDDSALYLCGVAREINKNEQFFGPGTRLTVL.

This chain joins TRBV19 and TRBJ2-7, with D possibly being TRBD1 or TRBD2 (5 bases each). This CDR3 has 13 amino acids. Trimming left V 1 base short and J 6 bases short, with 10 bases between. Germline V gives CDR1 LNHDA, CDR2 SQIVND (reference sequence). Here the CDR3 reads CASSIARAGEQYF. The DNA of the CDR3 is TGTGCCAGTAGTATAGCCAGGGCGGGCGAGCAGTACTTC.

The chain has TRBV5-8 and TRBJ2-7, with D maybe TRBD1 (6 bases). The V end was cut by 6 bases, the J end by 0 bases, with 16 bases between. The CDR3 is 15 amino acids. Germline loops: CDR1 SGHTS, CDR2 YDEGEE. The CDR3 DNA follows: TGTGCCAGCACCCGGGGAGACAGGAGCTCCTACGAGCAGTACTTC. This gives the protein CASTRGDRSSYEQYF.

The gene calls are TRBV10-3 and TRBJ2-7, with 8 bases matching TRBD1. The V gene end was trimmed by 6 bases and the J gene end by 2 bases; junction bases not matched to a gene: 9. The CDR3 is 15 residues long. From germline, CDR1 is ENHRY and CDR2 SYGVKD. The CDR3 DNA reads as TGTGCCATCAGGCCGGGACAGGCCAACACCTACGAGCAGTACTTC. As protein: CAIRPGQANTYEQYF.

The chain employs TRBV7-2 and TRBJ2-7; 10 positions agree with TRBD2. Germline CDR1 and CDR2: SGHTA and FQGNSA. The CDR3 has 14 amino acids. Trimming cost V 5 bases and J 3 bases; bases outside gene matches: 4. The CDR3 loop reads CASSLTSGRYEQYF. CDR3 sequence (DNA): TGTGCCAGCAGCCTGACTAGCGGGCGCTACGAGCAGTACTTC. Based on the CDR3 plus reference TRBV7-2 and TRBJ2-7, the full variable domain is GAGVSQSPSNKVTEKGKDVELRCDPISGHTALYWYRQSLGQGLEFLIYFQGNSAPDKSGLPSDRFSAERTGGSVSTLTIQRTQQEDSAVYLCASSLTSGRYEQYFGPGTRLTVT.

This chain links TRBV10-1 with TRBJ1-5, with D perhaps TRBD1 (6 bases). Trimming took 6 bases from V and 2 from J, leaving 23 bases between them. Germline assignment: CDR1 WNHNN and CDR2 SYGVQD (reference sequence). The CDR3 covers 18 residues. The CDR3 sequence is CASRIRRTVGPGNQPQHF. CDR3 nucleotides: TGCGCCAGCAGAATCAGGAGGACAGTTGGTCCTGGCAATCAGCCCCAGCATTTT.

This chain links TRBV25-1 with TRBJ1-1; possible D gene TRBD1, 5 bases. This CDR3 contains 15 residues. Trimming removed 3 bases from V and 5 bases from J, with 16 bases in between. Germline V gives CDR1 MGHDK, CDR2 SYGVNS. The CDR3 coding sequence is TGTGCCAGCAGTGACGCGAGGGGCGCGAGGACTGAAGCTTTCTTT. This translates into CASSDARGARTEAFF.

The chain recombines TRBV5-6 with TRBJ2-2; D is perhaps TRBD2 (6 bases). Trimming left V 0 bases short and J 6 bases short, with 15 bases between. Germline CDR1 reads SGHDT; CDR2 reads YYEEEE. The CDR3 is 16 amino acids. The CDR3 coding sequence is TGTGCCAGCAGCTTGGGAGGAACAGGAGGGCCCGGGGAGCTGTTTTTT. The encoded protein is CASSLGGTGGPGELFF.

The chain employs TRBV5-1 and TRBJ1-1; D might be TRBD1 (5 bases). Germline values: CDR1 SGHRS, CDR2 YFSETQ. V was cut by 0 bases and J by 2 bases, with 8 bases left in between. There are 14 residues in the CDR3. This CDR3 reads CASSLAGRNTEAFF. CDR3 DNA sequence: TGCGCCAGCAGCTTGGCAGGGAGAAACACTGAAGCTTTCTTT.

This sequence joins TRBV10-3 and TRBJ1-1; TRBD1 matches 7 bases. The CDR3 has 15 residues. The germline gives CDR1 ENHRY, CDR2 SYGVKD. V lost 2 bases, J lost 1 base, and 4 bases stayed unmatched. The CDR3 protein is CAISEGQGGNTEAFF. In DNA, the CDR3 is TGTGCCATCAGTGAGGGTCAGGGGGGGAACACTGAAGCTTTCTTT.